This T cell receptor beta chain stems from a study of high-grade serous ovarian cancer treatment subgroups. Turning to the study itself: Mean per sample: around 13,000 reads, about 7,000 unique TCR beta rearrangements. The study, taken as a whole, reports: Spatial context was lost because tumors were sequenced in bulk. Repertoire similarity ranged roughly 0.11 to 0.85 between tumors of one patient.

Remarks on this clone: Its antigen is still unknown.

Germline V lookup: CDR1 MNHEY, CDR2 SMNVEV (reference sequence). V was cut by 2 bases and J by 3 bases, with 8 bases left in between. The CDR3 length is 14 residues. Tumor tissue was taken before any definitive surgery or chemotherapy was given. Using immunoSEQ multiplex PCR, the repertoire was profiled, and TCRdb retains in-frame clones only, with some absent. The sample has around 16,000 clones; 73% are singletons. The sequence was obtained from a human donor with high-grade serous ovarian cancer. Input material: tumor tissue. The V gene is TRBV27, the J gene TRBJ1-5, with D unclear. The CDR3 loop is CASSLNGLNQPQHF. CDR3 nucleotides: TGTGCCAGCAGTTTAAACGGACTCAATCAGCCCCAGCATTTT.